One sample yielded the 25 T cell receptor beta chains listed below, sequenced in a study of CD8+ T cells in alopecia areata. As to treatment: oral pan-JAK inhibitor, 5-10 mg twice daily. The authors extracted RNA and reverse transcribed it into cDNA as the sequencing template. Libraries were prepared by immunoSEQ multiplex PCR; TCRdb keeps only in-frame clonotypes and omits some of them. This sample has about 190,000 clones, with about 60% found just once. Source: CD8+ T cells sorted from blood, taken at week 24, from a patient treated with tofacitinib. The receptors here all came from a human donor with alopecia areata.

DNA of the CDR3: TGTGCCAGTAGTCCTCGGACAGGCAATCAGCCCCAGCATTTT. Translation: CASSPRTGNQPQHF. This chain uses TRBV19 with TRBJ1-5; D perhaps matches TRBD1 (6 bases). The CDR3 runs 14 residues. From germline, CDR1 is LNHDA and CDR2 SQIVND (reference sequence). Trimming removed 5 bases at V and 2 bases at J, with 10 bases between. Combining the CDR3 with reference TRBV19 and TRBJ1-5 gives the whole variable domain DGGITQSPKYLFRKEGQNVTLSCEQNLNHDAMYWYRQDPGQGLRLIYYSQIVNDFQKGDIAEGYSVSREKKESFPLTVTSAQKNPTAFYLCASSPRTGNQPQHFGDGTRLSIL.

The chain combines TRBV29-1 with TRBJ2-7; 7 bases map to TRBD1. V shed 6 bases, J shed 5 bases, and the junction held 10 bases outside the gene matches. CDR3 length equals 13 residues. Germline lookup yields CDR1 SQVTM and CDR2 ANQGSEA. CDR3 DNA sequence: TGCAGCGTCCCTGGGTCAGGGGGACACGAGCAGTACTTC. Protein product: CSVPGSGGHEQYF.

The V call is TRBV29-1, the J call TRBJ2-3; a weak D match, TRBD2 (5 bases). Trimming cost V 1 base and J 4 bases, with 15 bases left between them. The CDR3 is made up of 15 amino acids. Germline CDR1 is SQVTM and CDR2 is ANQGSEA. CDR3 sequence: CSVEGGQGGADTQYF. The CDR3 DNA is TGCAGCGTTGAAGGTGGGCAAGGAGGTGCAGATACGCAGTATTTT.

The rearrangement links TRBV18 to TRBJ1-2; D is possibly TRBD1 (5 bases). Germline V gives CDR1 KGHSH, CDR2 LQKENI. This CDR3 spans 13 amino acids. V lost 3 bases and J 6 bases, leaving 11 bases between the germline ends. The CDR3 DNA is TGTGCCAGCTCACCTCTGAGGGGTCATGGCTACACCTTC. Translating it yields CASSPLRGHGYTF.

The chain joins TRBV11-2 to TRBJ2-3; D not certain. The V end was cut by 5 bases, the J end by 4 bases, with 16 bases between. Germline V CDR1 and CDR2: SGHAT, FQNNGV. The CDR3 is made up of 15 amino acids. The CDR3: CASSRRMGAADTQYF. The CDR3 region has the DNA TGTGCCAGCAGCCGTAGGATGGGTGCGGCAGATACGCAGTATTTT.

J is TRBJ2-7 and V is TRBV4-1; maybe TRBD2 (5 bases). Per the germline V gene, CDR1 is MGHRA and CDR2 is YSYEKL. V lost 3 bases, J lost 6 bases, and 12 bases lay in between. This CDR3 has 13 amino acids. The CDR3 DNA is TGCGCCAGCAGCCAGAGCGGCTGGCTCGAGCAGTACTTC. Amino acid sequence: CASSQSGWLEQYF.

The chain carries TRBV29-1 and TRBJ2-6; the D is unclear. V was trimmed by 7 bases and J by 4 bases, leaving 11 bases between them. CDR1 and CDR2 from the germline V gene are SQVTM and ANQGSEA. The CDR3 loop spans 13 amino acids. CDR3 sequence reads: CSASEPGANVLTF. DNA of the CDR3: TGCAGCGCCTCCGAGCCCGGGGCCAACGTCCTGACTTTC.

The V call is TRBV15, the J call TRBJ2-3, with unresolved D. Per germline, CDR1 LNHNV and CDR2 YYDKDF (reference sequence). This CDR3 is built from 15 residues. V dropped 0 bases and J dropped 2 bases, with 9 bases sitting between them. The CDR3 region is CATSRDRSPTDTQYF. CDR3 DNA: TGTGCCACCAGCAGAGACAGGTCTCCCACAGATACGCAGTATTTT.

The chain links TRBV5-1 to TRBJ2-3, with TRBD2 matching 7 bases. Germline trimming cut 0 bases from V and 0 bases from J; bases unmatched to any gene: 4. The V gene's germline CDR1 is SGHRS and CDR2 YFSETQ. The CDR3 runs to 16 residues. The CDR3: CASSLGLAVSTDTQYF. In DNA form, the CDR3 reads TGCGCCAGCAGCTTGGGGCTAGCGGTTAGCACAGATACGCAGTATTTT. The whole variable domain, filled in from reference TRBV5-1 and TRBJ2-3, reads KAGVTQTPRYLIKTRGQQVTLSCSPISGHRSVSWYQQTPGQGLQFLFEYFSETQRNKGNFPGRFSGRQFSNSRSEMNVSTLELGDSALYLCASSLGLAVSTDTQYFGPGTRLTVL.

This sequence joins TRBV12-5 and TRBJ1-5; a weak D match, TRBD1 (5 bases). CDR1 and CDR2 from the germline V gene are LGHNT and FRNRAP. The CDR3 spans 14 residues. V was clipped by 0 bases and J by 5 bases, with 8 bases between them. The CDR3 nucleotides are TGTGCTAGTGGTTTGGTAGGAGGGGATCAGCCCCAGCATTTT. Its translation: CASGLVGGDQPQHF.

The V gene is TRBV18, the J gene TRBJ2-2; 11 bases agree with TRBD1. CDR1 and CDR2 (germline): KGHSH, LQKENI. The CDR3 is 17 residues long. V was clipped by 3 bases and J by 1 base; unmatched bases: 4. The CDR3 sequence: CASSPLGTGGNTGELFF. CDR3 DNA: TGTGCCAGCTCACCGCTCGGGACAGGGGGGAACACCGGGGAGCTGTTTTTT.

The chain joins TRBV11-2 to TRBJ2-7, with D possibly TRBD2 on 6 matching bases. Germline CDR1 is SGHAT and CDR2 is FQNNGV. This CDR3 region has 14 residues. V was trimmed by 7 bases and J by 2 bases, leaving 15 bases between them. Written as DNA, the CDR3 is TGTGCCAGCACCCGTGGGGGGATGACCTACGAGCAGTACTTC. This translates into CASTRGGMTYEQYF. Drawing the rest from reference TRBV11-2 and TRBJ2-7, the complete variable domain is EAGVAQSPRYKIIEKRQSVAFWCNPISGHATLYWYQQILGQGPKLLIQFQNNGVVDDSQLPKDRFSAERLKGVDSTLKIQPAKLEDSAVYLCASTRGGMTYEQYFGPGTRLTVT.

The genes are TRBV29-1 and TRBJ1-2; 8 bases agree with TRBD1. The CDR3 is 11 residues long. Trimming removed 6 bases from V and 8 bases from J; junction bases left unmatched: 5. Per the germline V gene, CDR1 is SQVTM and CDR2 is ANQGSEA. The CDR3 DNA sequence: TGCAGCGTAGAGGACAGGGAAGGCTACACCTTC. Translated: CSVEDREGYTF.

The chain combines TRBV9 with TRBJ2-7; D is ambiguous. The CDR3 sequence is 12 residues long. The V and J ends lost 0 bases and 4 bases respectively, with 5 bases between them. Looked up from germline, CDR1 is SGDLS and CDR2 is YYNGEE. CDR3: CASSVDGYEQYF. Here the CDR3 DNA reads TGTGCCAGCAGCGTAGATGGGTACGAGCAGTACTTC.

This clone showed up just a few times. The chain uses TRBV6-5 and TRBJ1-1; D is unresolved. Germline loops: CDR1 MNHEY, CDR2 SVGAGI. Trimming took 6 bases from V and 6 from J, leaving 14 bases between them. The CDR3 has 13 residues. CDR3 DNA sequence: TGTGCCAGCAGCCCCCTTAGGGTTTCTGAAGCTTTCTTT. Protein: CASSPLRVSEAFF.

The V and J genes are TRBV30 and TRBJ1-2, with 10 bases aligning to TRBD1. V was pared by 4 bases and J by 4 bases, with 6 bases of the junction left unmatched. Germline values: CDR1 GTSNPN, CDR2 SVGIG (reference sequence). The CDR3 spans 14 residues. The CDR3: CAWNPGQGLYGYTF. CDR3 coding DNA: TGTGCCTGGAACCCGGGACAGGGGCTCTATGGCTACACCTTC.

The V call is TRBV12-5, the J call TRBJ2-7; D not certain. Trimming took 8 bases from V and 0 from J, leaving 17 bases between them. This CDR3 region has 15 residues. The germline CDR1 and CDR2 sequences are LGHNT and FRNRAP. Here the CDR3 reads CASSVYRMSSYEQYF. As DNA, the CDR3 is TGTGCTAGTTCCGTGTACAGAATGAGCTCCTACGAGCAGTACTTC. The full variable domain, with the rest looked up from reference TRBV12-5 and TRBJ2-7, is DARVTQTPRHKVTEMGQEVTMRCQPILGHNTVFWYRQTMMQGLELLAYFRNRAPLDDSGMPKDRFSAEMPDATLATLKIQPSEPRDSAVYFCASSVYRMSSYEQYFGPGTRLTVT.

The gene calls are TRBV25-1 and TRBJ2-7; D is perhaps TRBD1 (6 bases). Per the germline V gene, CDR1 is MGHDK and CDR2 is SYGVNS. There are 17 residues in the CDR3. V was cut by 4 bases and J by 4 bases, with 23 bases left in between. The CDR3 spells CASSGPGQYYSGYEQYF. CDR3 DNA sequence: TGTGCCAGCAGTGGCCCCGGACAGTATTATTCGGGTTACGAGCAGTACTTC.

A remark on this clone: At one of its ends the junction is not consistent with the germline gene, which may arise from a read error. The CDR3 is CASSPQDLVLF. CDR3 nucleotides: TGCGCCAGCAGCCCCCAGGACCTGGTGCTCTTC. The chain uses TRBV4-3 and TRBJ2-1; D is undetermined. Germline V gene lookup returns CDR1 LGHNA and CDR2 YSLEER. This CDR3 is 11 amino acids long.

This sequence joins TRBV30 and TRBJ1-5; D might be TRBD1 (5 bases). V gave up 3 bases and J gave up 3 bases, with 9 bases separating them. Germline V gene sequence: CDR1 GTSNPN, CDR2 SVGIG (reference sequence). The CDR3 is 13 residues long. DNA of the CDR3: TGTGCCTGGAGCGACAGTTTCAATCAGCCCCAGCATTTT. Translating it yields CAWSDSFNQPQHF.

V usage is TRBV29-1 and J usage is TRBJ2-1; perhaps TRBD2 as D (5 bases). This CDR3 is built from 12 residues. The V gene's germline CDR1 is SQVTM and CDR2 ANQGSEA. V was cut by 8 bases and J by 5 bases, with 13 bases left in between. The CDR3, as DNA: TGCAGCCCGAGGACCGGGAACAATGAGCAGTTCTTC. Protein sequence: CSPRTGNNEQFF.

This chain uses TRBV14 with TRBJ1-2; D might be TRBD1 (6 bases). Germline lookup yields CDR1 SGHDN and CDR2 FVKESK. Between the trimmed V and J ends, which lost 1 base and 6 bases, there was a span of 15 bases. CDR3 length: 15 residues. This chain's CDR3 is CASSQVALGGDGYTF. In DNA, the CDR3 is TGTGCCAGCAGCCAAGTAGCTTTGGGGGGCGATGGCTACACCTTC.

The rearrangement links TRBV9 to TRBJ1-4, with 7 bases matching TRBD1. This CDR3 has 13 residues. Per the germline V gene, CDR1 is SGDLS and CDR2 is YYNGEE. V gave up 4 bases and J gave up 8 bases; unmatched junction bases: 5. The CDR3 protein is CASSPGQKEKLFF. As DNA, the CDR3 is TGTGCCAGCAGCCCGGGACAGAAGGAAAAACTGTTTTTT.

This clone turned up a few times. The V call is TRBV6-5, the J call TRBJ1-2; TRBD1 aligns across 7 bases. V was pared by 5 bases and J by 4 bases, with 7 bases of the junction left unmatched. The CDR3 has 14 amino acids. CDR1 and CDR2 from the germline V gene are MNHEY and SVGAGI. The CDR3 here is CASSELGQSYGYTF. The CDR3 DNA is TGTGCCAGCAGTGAATTGGGACAGAGCTATGGCTACACCTTC.

The chain joins TRBV6-6 to TRBJ1-1; D unclear. Trimming cost V 2 bases and J 3 bases, with 4 bases left between them. The CDR3 has 12 residues. The germline gives CDR1 MNHNY, CDR2 SVGAGI (reference sequence). This CDR3 is CASSYGDTEAFF. The CDR3 DNA is TGTGCCAGCAGTTACGGGGACACTGAAGCTTTCTTT.